A selection of T cell receptor beta chains follows, all from one sample in a study of cytomegalovirus exposure and HLA in healthy donors. This table comes from immunoSEQ multiplex PCR, and its TCRdb copy is limited to in-frame clones, with some not included. The sample contains approximately 120,000 clones, roughly 81% of which appear only once. Input material: PBMCs. Receptors were obtained from a woman aged 25 to 39 in good health and CMV-seronegative. CDR3s include the opening cysteine and the closing phenylalanine or tryptophan. The order of the fields is J gene, CDR3 length, V gene, clone size, D gene, CDR3 protein, CDR3 DNA. D genes are given only for firm matches. Size is omitted from some rows. Given values are once, few, many or a class for expanded clones.

>TRBJ2-1|15|TRBV5-4|.|.
CASSPGSVAYNEQFF
TGTGCCAGCAGCCCAGGCAGTGTGGCCTACAATGAGCAGTTCTTC
>TRBJ2-3|17|TRBV18|.|.
CASSVQGMALSTDTQYF
TGTGCCAGCTCAGTGCAGGGCATGGCCCTTAGCACAGATACGCAGTATTTT
>TRBJ2-1|11|TRBV5-1|.|.
CASSQYNEQFF
TGCGCCAGCAGCCAATACAATGAGCAGTTCTTC
>TRBJ2-7|15|TRBV5-1|.|TRBD2
CASSLASGRGYEQYF
TGCGCCAGCAGCTTGGCCAGCGGGAGAGGGTACGAGCAGTACTTC
>TRBJ2-1|16|TRBV18|.|.
CASSPQVPPRQNEQFF
TGTGCCAGCTCACCACAAGTCCCGCCCCGACAGAATGAGCAGTTCTTC
>TRBJ1-1|17|TRBV7-2|.|.
CASSSRGLGSVNTEAFF
TGTGCCAGCAGCTCCCGGGGTTTGGGCAGCGTGAACACTGAAGCTTTCTTT
>TRBJ2-1|16|TRBV6-4|.|TRBD1
CASSPQGQGETNEQFF
TGTGCCAGCAGCCCGCAGGGACAGGGGGAAACCAATGAGCAGTTCTTC
>TRBJ2-1|15|TRBV7-3|.|TRBD2
CASSPGGTWNNEQFF
TGTGCCAGCAGCCCCGGGGGGACCTGGAACAATGAGCAGTTCTTC
>TRBJ2-3|17|TRBV5-1|.|.
CASSLARDTRFGDTQYF
TGCGCCAGCAGCTTGGCCCGGGACACCCGGTTTGGGGATACGCAGTATTTT
>TRBJ2-1|18|TRBV19|.|TRBD2
CASSRGTSGGAIYNEQFF
TGTGCCAGTAGTAGAGGGACTAGCGGGGGGGCGATCTACAATGAGCAGTTCTTC
>TRBJ1-3|16|TRBV5-5|few|.
CASSPRQAFTGNTIYF
TGTGCCAGCAGCCCGAGACAGGCTTTCACTGGAAACACCATATATTTT
>TRBJ2-1|15|TRBV7-9|few|TRBD1
CASSSDRGLSNEQFF
TGTGCCAGCAGCTCGGACAGGGGGCTGTCCAATGAGCAGTTCTTC
>TRBJ2-4|14|TRBV7-2|.|TRBD2
CASSGSGRPNIQYF
TGTGCCAGCAGTGGTAGCGGGAGACCAAACATTCAGTACTTC
>TRBJ1-5|14|TRBV2|.|TRBD1
CASRTQGEIQPQHF
TGTGCCAGCAGAACACAGGGGGAAATTCAGCCCCAGCATTTT
>TRBJ2-7|15|TRBV6-1|.|TRBD2
CASTSGASGGYEQYF
TGTGCCAGCACCTCAGGGGCTAGCGGGGGCTACGAGCAGTACTTC
>TRBJ1-1|13|TRBV27|.|TRBD1
CASSTQGYTEAFF
TGTGCCAGCAGTACACAGGGGTACACTGAAGCTTTCTTT
>TRBJ2-5|16|TRBV7-2|.|.
CASRTQGAGGQETQYF
TGTGCCAGCAGAACCCAGGGGGCGGGGGGGCAGGAGACCCAGTACTTC
>TRBJ2-2|16|TRBV5-4|.|TRBD1
CASSLGGTGRTGELFF
TGTGCCAGCAGCTTGGGTGGGACAGGGCGTACCGGGGAGCTGTTTTTT
>TRBJ1-2|14|TRBV29-1|.|TRBD1
CSVLTGIANYGYTF
TGCAGCGTTCTGACAGGGATAGCTAACTATGGCTACACCTTC
>TRBJ1-1|16|TRBV18|.|TRBD1
CASSPLTGGAITEAFF
TGTGCCAGCTCACCGCTAACAGGGGGCGCGATCACTGAAGCTTTCTTT
>TRBJ2-4|17|TRBV28|few|.
CASSPHSTGRAKNIQYF
TGTGCCAGCAGTCCCCACTCGACAGGCCGGGCCAAAAACATTCAGTACTTC
>TRBJ1-3|14|TRBV4-2|.|.
CASSQERVGNTIYF
TGTGCCAGCAGCCAAGAACGGGTAGGAAACACCATATATTTT
>TRBJ2-7|17|TRBV4-2|.|TRBD2
CASSRDLAGGPSYEQYF
TGTGCCAGCAGCCGAGACCTAGCGGGAGGCCCCTCCTACGAGCAGTACTTC
>TRBJ2-5|15|TRBV10-1|.|.
CASSDPGSGQETQYF
TGCGCCAGCAGTGACCCGGGGAGTGGCCAAGAGACCCAGTACTTC
>TRBJ2-7|15|TRBV2|.|.
CASTKGPDLADEQYF
TGTGCCAGCACCAAGGGGCCCGATCTGGCCGACGAGCAGTACTTC
>TRBJ2-3|15|TRBV28|once|TRBD2
CASSFTSGSADTQYF
TGTGCCAGCAGCTTTACTAGCGGGAGTGCAGATACGCAGTATTTT
>TRBJ2-3|12|TRBV6-6|.|.
CASKGETDTQYF
TGTGCCAGCAAGGGGGAGACAGATACGCAGTATTTT
>TRBJ1-1|15|TRBV6-5|.|.
CASSRSYAGDTEAFF
TGTGCCAGCAGTCGGTCGTACGCGGGGGACACTGAAGCTTTCTTT
>TRBJ2-3|19|TRBV5-1|.|TRBD2
CASSPSLTTGGRFTDTQYF
TGCGCCAGCAGCCCCTCACTAACGACTGGCGGGAGATTCACAGATACGCAGTATTTT
>TRBJ1-1|16|TRBV5-1|.|.
CASSLGAQGMNTEAFF
TGCGCCAGCAGCCTGGGAGCCCAGGGTATGAACACTGAAGCTTTCTTT
>TRBJ1-5|15|TRBV19|.|.
CASTEGSRANQPQHF
TGTGCCAGTACCGAAGGTTCCAGGGCCAATCAGCCCCAGCATTTT
>TRBJ2-5|12|TRBV6-1|.|.
CASSERGETQYF
TGTGCCAGCAGTGAACGCGGGGAGACCCAGTACTTC